This T cell receptor (beta chain) was found in a study of post-analysis software for immune sequencing data. Study details: Clinical courses comprised relapsing-remitting, secondary progressive and progressive-relapsing multiple sclerosis.

About this clonotype: Its antigen is currently unknown.

Every TCR beta cDNA library bore unique molecular identifiers. Each CDR3 protein is one row after TCRdb ran MiXCR on the PCR reads. The profile shows hundreds of thousands of distinct CDR3 sequences, approximately 59% of them singletons. General study points: Patients used five TRBV segments, including TRBV5-6, TRBV5-1 and TRBV20-1, more often than controls. Co-batched samples clustered tightly together by F measure.

The CDR3 is made up of 15 amino acids. Per the germline V gene, CDR1 is MNHEY and CDR2 is SVGEGT. After removal of 5 bases from V and 8 bases from J, the junction contained 11 bases not matched to a gene. The sequencing input was blood. The sequence came from a girl aged 2 to 9 with multiple sclerosis. The rearrangement uses TRBV6-2 or TRBV6-3 and TRBJ1-4; 7 nucleotides agree with TRBD1. This CDR3 is CASSRRDRPPEKLFF. Written as DNA, the CDR3 is TGTGCCAGCAGTAGACGGGACAGACCGCCGGAAAAACTGTTTTTT.